The 11 T cell receptor beta chains listed next were all sequenced from one sample in a study of blood T cell repertoires in COVID-19. Sequencing was performed with immunoSEQ multiplex PCR; in TCRdb, only in-frame clones are kept and a portion is missing. The data hold about 260,000 clones, with 70% to 85% observed a single time. The material sequenced was peripheral blood. Receptor source: an elderly woman with acute or convalescent COVID-19.

J is TRBJ2-3 and V is TRBV5-1; D uncertain. Germline lookup yields CDR1 SGHRS and CDR2 YFSETQ. This CDR3 region has 16 residues. V dropped 0 bases and J dropped 0 bases, with 11 bases sitting between them. The CDR3 here is CASSLERGSSTDTQYF. In DNA, the CDR3 is TGCGCCAGCAGCTTGGAGCGCGGATCTAGCACAGATACGCAGTATTTT.

The table lists this clone with a few counts. V is TRBV7-9 and J is TRBJ1-1; D is perhaps TRBD1 (5 bases). Germline V CDR1 and CDR2: SEHNR, FQNEAQ (reference sequence). V shed 7 bases and J shed 7 bases, with 19 bases lying between them. This CDR3 region has 14 residues. CDR3 amino acids: CASTNMGGTGEAFF. The CDR3 DNA reads TGTGCCAGCACCAACATGGGGGGAACGGGTGAAGCTTTCTTT.

V is TRBV18 and J is TRBJ1-4, with 7 positions matching TRBD1. The V gene's germline CDR1 is KGHSH and CDR2 LQKENI. This CDR3 has 15 amino acids. V lost 2 bases and J lost 3; bases outside the gene matches: 3. This CDR3 reads CASSPDRVPNEKLFF. DNA of the CDR3: TGTGCCAGCTCACCAGACAGGGTCCCTAATGAAAAACTGTTTTTT.

CDR3 amino acids: CASSYSNYNEQFF. The CDR3 bases are TGTGCCAGCAGTTACTCTAACTACAATGAGCAGTTCTTC. The chain carries TRBV6-2 or TRBV6-3 and TRBJ2-1; no firm D call. The CDR3 has 13 amino acids. Germline-derived CDR1 and CDR2 are MNHEY and SVGEGT. Trimming removed 0 bases from V and 3 bases from J, with 3 bases in between.

The gene calls are TRBV6-5 and TRBJ1-1; D is unclear. Trimming stripped 6 bases from V and 11 bases from J, with 13 bases between. The CDR3 spans 11 residues. The V gene's germline CDR1 is MNHEY and CDR2 SVGAGI. The CDR3 coding sequence is TGTGCCAGCAGACAGACCGGGGTGGCTTTCTTT. The encoded protein is CASRQTGVAFF.

J is TRBJ2-7 and V is TRBV7-2; 7 bases match TRBD1. The CDR3 has 15 residues. The germline V gene encodes CDR1 SGHTA and CDR2 FQGNSA. V trimming: 4 bases; J trimming: 2 bases; junction bases outside the gene matches: 8. The CDR3 DNA follows: TGTGCCAGCAGCTCCCCCGGACAGGTGACCTACGAGCAGTACTTC. Encoded protein: CASSSPGQVTYEQYF. The full variable domain, its missing parts supplied by reference TRBV7-2 and TRBJ2-7, is GAGVSQSPSNKVTEKGKDVELRCDPISGHTALYWYRQSLGQGLEFLIYFQGNSAPDKSGLPSDRFSAERTGGSVSTLTIQRTQQEDSAVYLCASSSPGQVTYEQYFGPGTRLTVT.

The V gene is TRBV5-1, the J gene TRBJ2-1, with a possible D match to TRBD2 (6 bases). This CDR3 region has 15 residues. The ends were cut back, 2 bases at V and 1 base at J, with 10 bases in the middle. Germline V gives CDR1 SGHRS, CDR2 YFSETQ. CDR3 DNA sequence: TGCGCCAGCAGCTTCGCCGGGACTTCCTACAATGAGCAGTTCTTC. Translated, it gives CASSFAGTSYNEQFF.

The table lists this clone with a few counts. The V and J genes are TRBV30 and TRBJ1-5; 7 bases match TRBD1. V shed 5 bases and J 6 bases; nucleotides not matched to a gene: 4. This CDR3 is built from 12 residues. CDR1 and CDR2 (germline): GTSNPN, SVGIG (reference sequence). Here the CDR3 reads CAWDRDSQPQHF. The CDR3 DNA reads as TGTGCCTGGGACAGGGATTCTCAGCCCCAGCATTTT.

The chain uses TRBV3-1 (or the pseudogene TRBV3-2) and TRBJ1-1; 7 nucleotides match TRBD1. The germline gives CDR1 LGHDT, CDR2 YNNKEL (reference sequence). V lost 3 bases to trimming and J lost 2 bases; unmatched junction nucleotides: 3. CDR3 length equals 14 residues. The CDR3 nucleotides are TGTGCCAGCAGCCAGGCAGGGGGAAACACTGAAGCTTTCTTT. Translating it yields CASSQAGGNTEAFF.

The chain joins TRBV4-3 to TRBJ1-4; 10 bases align to TRBD1. CDR1 and CDR2 (germline): LGHNA, YSLEER. This CDR3 has 17 amino acids. V lost 1 base, J lost 8 bases, and 10 bases stayed unmatched. CDR3 sequence: CASSQVRGTGVGEKLFF. CDR3 in DNA: TGCGCCAGCAGCCAAGTTAGGGGGACAGGGGTTGGGGAAAAACTGTTTTTT.

DNA for the CDR3: TGTGCCAGTAACCCTTTAGGGAGGGATCGGAACACTGAAGCTTTCTTT. It codes for CASNPLGRDRNTEAFF. V usage is TRBV19 and J usage is TRBJ1-1; no reliable D call. Trimming stripped 7 bases from V and 1 base from J, with 19 bases between. The CDR3 is made up of 16 amino acids. Germline lookup yields CDR1 LNHDA and CDR2 SQIVND (reference sequence).